The 28 T cell receptor beta chains below come from one sample, sequenced in a study of T cells in Graves' hyperthyroidism and ophthalmopathy. From RNA transcripts, TCR beta CDR3 regions were amplified. The HTBI set primed first-round TCR CDR3 RT-PCR. TCRdb recomputed calls from the multiplex PCR reads with MiXCR, one row per CDR3 protein. The sample records fewer than 250,000 distinct CDR3 sequences, around 15% being singletons. The sequencing sample was made of blood. These receptors came from a woman aged 18-29 years with Graves' ophthalmopathy.

This clonotype was recorded at least ten times. V gene TRBV20-1 combines with J gene TRBJ1-6; 8 bases fit TRBD1. This CDR3 is 16 amino acids long. CDR1 is DFQATT and CDR2 is SNEGSKA in the germline V gene (reference sequence). Losses at the gene ends were 0 bases for V and 7 bases for J; bases not matched to a gene: 8. CDR3 nucleotide sequence: TGCAGTGCTAGAGATCCTATACAGGGGGGGAATTCACCCCTCCACTTT. It encodes CSARDPIQGGNSPLHF.

In this sample, this clonotype turned up many times. The V and J genes are TRBV4-1 and TRBJ1-5; a weak D match, TRBD1 (5 bases). Germline lookup yields CDR1 MGHRA and CDR2 YSYEKL. Trimming removed 4 bases at V and 10 bases at J, with 14 bases between. This CDR3 comprises 13 residues. The CDR3 DNA reads TGCGCCAGCAGCCGACAGACCTATCTACCCCAGCATTTT. This sequence encodes CASSRQTYLPQHF.

This clonotype was picked up many times. The J gene is TRBJ1-4, the V gene TRBV28; D is perhaps TRBD1 (5 bases). The CDR3 is made up of 15 amino acids. Germline V gene sequence: CDR1 MDHEN, CDR2 SYDVKM. The V end lost 4 bases, the J end lost 3 bases, and 12 bases lay between the germline ends. CDR3 residues: CASSSHGGANEKLFF. CDR3 sequence (DNA): TGTGCCAGCAGTTCCCACGGGGGGGCTAATGAAAAACTGTTTTTT.

This clonotype was recorded at least ten times. The rearrangement uses TRBV24-1 and TRBJ1-1, with 10 bases aligning to TRBD1. CDR3 length equals 16 residues. The ends lost 4 bases at V and 5 bases at J; junction bases unmatched: 9. Germline V lookup: CDR1 KGHDR, CDR2 SFDVKD. This chain's CDR3 is CATSDPGTGDGTEAFF. CDR3 DNA: TGTGCCACCAGTGACCCCGGGACAGGGGATGGTACTGAAGCTTTCTTT.

This clonotype occurred many times. This chain joins TRBV6-2 or TRBV6-3 and TRBJ2-5, with TRBD2 as a possible D gene (7 bases). V gave up 2 bases and J gave up 4 bases, with 14 bases separating them. The CDR3 totals 15 residues. Germline lookup yields CDR1 MNHEY and CDR2 SVGEGT. The CDR3: CASSYLSGGRETQYF. CDR3 coding DNA: TGTGCCAGCAGTTACCTCTCGGGGGGCAGAGAGACCCAGTACTTC.

This clonotype was picked up many times. The V call is TRBV20-1, the J call TRBJ1-5; D gene unclear. The germline V gene encodes CDR1 DFQATT and CDR2 SNEGSKA (reference sequence). The germline V and J ends were trimmed by 1 base and 5 bases, with 12 bases remaining between them. This CDR3 contains 14 residues. CDR3 loop: CSARARQSDQPQHF. In DNA form, the CDR3 reads TGCAGTGCTAGAGCGAGGCAGTCGGATCAGCCCCAGCATTTT.

This clonotype has just one count. Given the absence of the conserved phenylalanine or tryptophan at the CDR3 end, a read error is likely. Because the CDR3's place on the DNA is in doubt, the DNA is left out and the CDR3 is given as listed by TCRdb. V gene TRBV28 combines with J gene TRBJ1-5. The CDR3 totals 16 residues, both ends included. CDR1 is MDHEN and CDR2 is SYDVKM in the germline V gene. CDR3 amino acids: CASTQGGSSGNQPRHL.

The table lists this clonotype with many counts. The chain's CDR3 is CAWIQTGYTEAFF. CDR3 coding DNA: TGTGCCTGGATCCAGACAGGGTACACTGAAGCTTTCTTT. The V and J genes are TRBV30 and TRBJ1-1; 7 nucleotides line up with TRBD1. J lost 3 bases, V lost 4 bases, and 5 bases had no gene match. Germline values: CDR1 GTSNPN, CDR2 SVGIG (reference sequence). The CDR3 spans 13 residues.

This clonotype was picked up many times. The V gene is TRBV28, the J gene TRBJ2-7; D is ambiguous. Germline assignment: CDR1 MDHEN and CDR2 SYDVKM. Trimming took 4 bases from V and 0 from J, leaving 10 bases between them. There are 14 residues in the CDR3. The DNA for the CDR3 is TGTGCCAGCAGTTCTATGTACCGCTCCTACGAGCAGTACTTC. Translation: CASSSMYRSYEQYF. The whole variable domain, remainder taken from reference TRBV28 and TRBJ2-7, is DVKVTQSSRYLVKRTGEKVFLECVQDMDHENMFWYRQDPGLGLRLIYFSYDVKMKEKGDIPEGYSVSREKKERFSLILESASTNQTSMYLCASSSMYRSYEQYFGPGTRLTVT.

This clonotype was seen at least ten times. V usage is TRBV3-1 and J usage is TRBJ2-1; 12 nucleotides align to TRBD2. The CDR3 covers 17 residues. After removal of 4 bases from V and 1 base from J, the junction contained 5 bases not matched to a gene. Germline CDR1 is LGHDT and CDR2 is YNNKEL (reference sequence). The DNA for the CDR3 is TGTGCCAGCAGCCCAGGACTAGCGGGGTTGTCCTACAATGAGCAGTTCTTC. Translated: CASSPGLAGLSYNEQFF.

The chain has TRBV2 and TRBJ2-7; the match to TRBD2 covers 7 bases. CDR1 and CDR2 (germline): SNHLY, FYNNEI. With 7 bases clipped from V and 2 bases from J, the junction kept 8 bases outside the gene matches. This CDR3 is 14 amino acids long. The CDR3 loop reads CASKEASGAYEQYF. In DNA, the CDR3 is TGTGCCAGCAAGGAGGCTAGCGGAGCCTACGAGCAGTACTTC.

This clonotype has at least ten counts. V and J are TRBV6-1 and TRBJ2-6, with D tentatively TRBD1 or TRBD2 (6 bases each). The germline V gene has CDR1 MNHNS and CDR2 SASEGT. This CDR3 is built from 14 residues. With 4 bases removed from V and 10 bases from J, the gap between germline ends came to 14 bases. In nucleotides, the CDR3 is TGTGCCAGCAGTGGAGGGGGGTGGAGAAACGTCCTGACTTTC. Encoded protein: CASSGGGWRNVLTF.

The chain couples TRBV7-2 to TRBJ1-1; no clear D gene. The ends were cut back, 5 bases at V and 0 bases at J, with 16 bases in the middle. Per the germline V gene, CDR1 is SGHTA and CDR2 is FQGNSA. CDR3 size: 16 residues. The CDR3 protein is CASSPRGGRMNTEAFF. The CDR3 nucleotides are TGTGCCAGCAGCCCCCGAGGAGGGAGGATGAACACTGAAGCTTTCTTT. Full variable domain (rest looked up from reference TRBV7-2 and TRBJ1-1): GAGVSQSPSNKVTEKGKDVELRCDPISGHTALYWYRQSLGQGLEFLIYFQGNSAPDKSGLPSDRFSAERTGGSVSTLTIQRTQQEDSAVYLCASSPRGGRMNTEAFFGQGTRLTVV.

This clonotype came up many times. The rearrangement joins TRBV5-8 to TRBJ1-1; maybe TRBD1 (5 bases). Trimming stripped 4 bases from V and 6 bases from J, with 16 bases between. CDR3 length equals 14 residues. In germline, CDR1 is SGHTS, CDR2 YDEGEE. CDR3 loop: CASSPRGRDAEAFF. The CDR3 DNA reads TGTGCCAGCAGCCCCCGTGGTAGGGACGCTGAAGCTTTCTTT. Looking up the rest from reference TRBV5-8 and TRBJ1-1 gives the full variable domain: EAGVTQSPTHLIKTRGQQATLRCSPISGHTSVYWYQQALGLGLQFLLWYDEGEERNRGNFPPRFSGRQFPNYSSELNVNALELEDSALYLCASSPRGRDAEAFFGQGTRLTVV.

As for this clonotype: Just one base apart from a much larger clone, this may be a read error. The chain carries TRBV6-2 or TRBV6-3 and TRBJ2-1; TRBD1 or TRBD2 may be the D gene (7 bases each). The CDR3 contains 13 residues. Trimming shortened V by 8 bases and J by 6 bases, and 14 bases separated the two germline ends. CDR1 and CDR2 (germline): MNHEY, SVGEGT. The CDR3 coding sequence is TGTGCCAGCGGGGGGGGACAGTGCAATGAGCAGTTCTTC. It specifies CASGGGQCNEQFF.

The chain employs TRBV7-3 and TRBJ2-3; 9 nucleotides agree with TRBD2. Per the germline V gene, CDR1 is SGHTA and CDR2 is FQGTGA. CDR3 length equals 16 residues. The V and J ends lost 1 base and 2 bases, in that order; junction bases with no gene match: 4. The DNA for the CDR3 is TGTGCCAGCAGCTTAAGCCTAGCGGGATACACAGATACGCAGTATTTT. Its translation: CASSLSLAGYTDTQYF.

The chain uses TRBV7-2 and TRBJ2-7, with a possible D match to TRBD2 (6 bases). The CDR3 runs 13 residues. Germline CDR1 and CDR2: SGHTA and FQGNSA. V was clipped by 7 bases and J by 0 bases, with 10 bases between them. CDR3 sequence reads: CASTLASSYEQYF. The DNA for the CDR3 is TGTGCCAGCACCCTAGCGAGCTCCTACGAGCAGTACTTC.

This clonotype showed up many times. The chain is built from TRBV10-3 and TRBJ2-5; D assignment may be TRBD1 or TRBD2 (6 bases each). The germline V gene encodes CDR1 ENHRY and CDR2 SYGVKD. Trimming shortened V by 6 bases and J by 5 bases, and 16 bases separated the two germline ends. The CDR3 covers 14 residues. CDR3 DNA sequence: TGTGCCATCAGCCGCCCGGGGGCCGGGGAGACCCAGTACTTC. The encoded protein is CAISRPGAGETQYF.

The gene calls are TRBV7-9 and TRBJ2-2; no clear D. CDR1 and CDR2 from the germline V gene are SEHNR and FQNEAQ (reference sequence). Trimming left V 5 bases short and J 7 bases short, with 14 bases between. The CDR3 covers 14 residues. The DNA of the CDR3 is TGTGCCAGCAGCCGGGTCCCCCCCTTCGGGGAGCTGTTTTTT. It yields the protein CASSRVPPFGELFF.

This clonotype has ten or more counts. CDR3 amino acids: CASSLRTSGNTIYF. CDR3 in DNA: TGTGCCAGCAGCCTAAGGACCTCTGGAAACACCATATATTTT. V is TRBV3-1 and J is TRBJ1-3; unclear D gene. The CDR3 contains 14 residues. Trimming removed 4 bases from V and 0 bases from J, with 7 bases in between. Germline V lookup: CDR1 LGHDT, CDR2 YNNKEL (reference sequence).

At least ten counts were recorded for this clonotype. The chain carries TRBV29-1 and TRBJ2-7; D might be TRBD2 (6 bases). The ends were cut back, 4 bases at V and 1 base at J, with 11 bases in the middle. From germline, CDR1 is SQVTM and CDR2 ANQGSEA. CDR3 length: 13 residues. As DNA, the CDR3 is TGCAGCGTTGGAAAGGGAGGTTCCTACGAGCAGTACTTC. It is translated as CSVGKGGSYEQYF.

V is TRBV20-1 and J is TRBJ2-3; 8 nucleotides align to TRBD1. V dropped 3 bases and J dropped 0; count of bases not matched to a gene: 17. Germline lookup yields CDR1 DFQATT and CDR2 SNEGSKA (reference sequence). The CDR3 length is 19 residues. The CDR3 sequence: CSARPLLDRDQSSTDTQYF. Here the CDR3 DNA reads TGCAGTGCTAGGCCCCTCTTGGACAGGGATCAATCTAGCACAGATACGCAGTATTTT.

This clonotype was detected ten times or more. The chain links TRBV12-3 or TRBV12-4 to TRBJ2-7; D possibly corresponds to TRBD2 (6 bases). Trimming shortened V by 5 bases and J by 5 bases, and 16 bases separated the two germline ends. The CDR3 extends over 14 amino acids. The CDR3 is CASSPSGTGNEQYF. DNA for the CDR3: TGTGCCAGCAGTCCCTCAGGGACTGGCAACGAGCAGTACTTC.

This clonotype was seen at least ten times. The chain joins TRBV20-1 to TRBJ2-1; 10 bases match TRBD2. The CDR3 has 15 residues. V was clipped by 5 bases and J by 4 bases; unmatched bases: 8. CDR1 and CDR2 (germline): DFQATT, SNEGSKA (reference sequence). The CDR3 reads CSALPGLAVYNEQFF. The CDR3 DNA reads as TGCAGTGCTCTCCCAGGACTAGCGGTTTACAATGAGCAGTTCTTC.

In this sample, this clonotype turned up many times. The rearrangement links TRBV5-1 to TRBJ2-1; the match to TRBD1 covers 9 bases. Germline V gene data show CDR1 as SGHRS and CDR2 as YFSETQ. CDR3 length: 15 amino acids. J was trimmed by 8 bases and V by 4 bases; bases with no gene match: 10. The CDR3 sequence is CASSPPGTGMDEQFF. The CDR3 DNA reads as TGCGCCAGCAGCCCCCCCGGGACAGGGATGGATGAGCAGTTCTTC. Full variable domain (remainder filled in from reference TRBV5-1 and TRBJ2-1): KAGVTQTPRYLIKTRGQQVTLSCSPISGHRSVSWYQQTPGQGLQFLFEYFSETQRNKGNFPGRFSGRQFSNSRSEMNVSTLELGDSALYLCASSPPGTGMDEQFFGPGTRLTVL.

This clonotype showed up many times. This rearrangement joins TRBV7-2 to TRBJ2-1, with no clear D. The CDR3 has 13 amino acids. With 1 base removed from V and 3 bases from J, the gap between germline ends came to 4 bases. The germline V gene has CDR1 SGHTA and CDR2 FQGNSA. CDR3: CASSLDHYNEQFF. In DNA, the CDR3 is TGTGCCAGCAGCTTAGATCACTACAATGAGCAGTTCTTC.

As for this clonotype: A much larger clonotype is one base distant, so this may be a read error. The chain combines TRBV2 with TRBJ2-5; 10 positions match TRBD1. Germline CDR1 SNHLY, CDR2 FYNNEI. The length of the CDR3 is 14 residues. V dropped 6 bases and J dropped 9; count of bases not matched to a gene: 10. CDR3 protein: CASRRDRGMEAQYF. CDR3 DNA sequence: TGTGCCAGCAGGAGGGACAGGGGTATGGAGGCCCAGTACTTC.

Details on this clonotype: This may come from a read error, since a much larger clone is one base off. The conserved phenylalanine or tryptophan normally closing the CDR3 is absent here, so this likely arose from a read error. The chain links TRBV6-1 to TRBJ2-7, with D tentatively TRBD1 (6 bases). This CDR3 region has 14 residues. Germline V gene lookup returns CDR1 MNHNS and CDR2 SASEGT. This CDR3 is CASSEVRGSYEQYS. The CDR3 coding sequence is TGCGCCAGCAGTGAAGTCAGGGGCTCCTACGAGCAGTACTCC.